The 28 T cell receptor beta chains below all came from one sample that was sequenced in a study of cytomegalovirus exposure and HLA in healthy donors. PCR used 60 Vbeta primers and 13 Jbeta primers. Method: immunoSEQ multiplex PCR; TCRdb's copy keeps in-frame clones and lacks some. The table has roughly 200,000 clones, roughly four fifths seen once; the top ten hold approximately 0.62%. Sequencing input: PBMCs. These receptors all stem from a woman between 35 and 50 years old in good health and CMV-seronegative.

This chain links TRBV25-1 with TRBJ1-1; 11 bases map to TRBD1. With 8 bases clipped from V and 6 bases from J, the junction kept 11 bases outside the gene matches. The CDR3 is 15 residues long. Germline values: CDR1 MGHDK, CDR2 SYGVNS. The CDR3 protein is CASGGVGQGAAEAFF. CDR3 DNA sequence: TGTGCCAGCGGCGGGGTCGGACAGGGGGCGGCTGAAGCTTTCTTT.

The chain has TRBV19 and TRBJ2-3; possible D gene TRBD1, 5 bases. Trimming took 1 base from V and 3 from J, leaving 11 bases between them. The germline V gene has CDR1 LNHDA and CDR2 SQIVND (reference sequence). The CDR3 sequence is 15 residues long. DNA for the CDR3: TGTGCCAGTAGTATAGGTGGCAGGGTGACAGATACGCAGTATTTT. Encoded protein: CASSIGGRVTDTQYF.

As regards this clone: One end of the junction fails to match germline, which may point to a read error. The chain couples TRBV7-7 to TRBJ2-3; maybe TRBD2 (6 bases). The CDR3 runs to 13 residues. Germline V gives CDR1 SSHAT, CDR2 FNYEAQ (reference sequence). The CDR3 reads CASSRDFSDTQYF. The CDR3 DNA is TGTGCTAGCAGCCGGGACTTTTCAGATACGCAGTATTTT.

V gene TRBV9 combines with J gene TRBJ1-6, with a possible D match to TRBD1 (6 bases). V was cut by 4 bases and J by 8 bases, with 19 bases left in between. CDR1 is SGDLS, CDR2 YYNGEE, per germline. This CDR3 is 16 amino acids long. The CDR3 DNA reads TGTGCCAGCAGCCAGAATCGACAGGCCGGAGATTCACCCCTCCACTTT. Translating gives CASSQNRQAGDSPLHF. Complete variable domain (other parts from reference TRBV9 and TRBJ1-6): DSGVTQTPKHLITATGQRVTLRCSPRSGDLSVYWYQQSLDQGLQFLIQYYNGEERAKGNILERFSAQQFPDLHSELNLSSLELGDSALYFCASSQNRQAGDSPLHFGNGTRLTVT.

This clone was observed a handful of times. The V gene is TRBV5-1, the J gene TRBJ2-6; D gene unclear. This CDR3 contains 19 residues. The germline V and J ends were trimmed by 4 bases and 0 bases, with 20 bases remaining between them. Germline CDR1 SGHRS, CDR2 YFSETQ. CDR3: CASSPLPNMLASGANVLTF. As DNA, the CDR3 is TGCGCCAGCAGCCCTCTCCCGAACATGTTAGCCTCTGGGGCCAACGTCCTGACTTTC.

This sequence joins TRBV28 and TRBJ2-7; 7 bases match TRBD2. This CDR3 region has 16 residues. Germline values: CDR1 MDHEN, CDR2 SYDVKM. J gave up 4 bases and V 6 bases, and 15 bases lay outside the gene matches. The DNA for the CDR3 is TGTGCCAGCAGCCAACCTCGGGGGGTAGCGCGGTACGAGCAGTACTTC. As protein: CASSQPRGVARYEQYF.

CDR3 protein: CSVRDAGEAFF. The CDR3 region has the DNA TGCAGCGTTAGAGATGCCGGGGAAGCTTTCTTT. The V and J genes are TRBV29-1 and TRBJ1-1; D is uncertain. The CDR3 totals 11 residues. From germline, CDR1 is SQVTM and CDR2 ANQGSEA. The V gene lost 5 bases and the J gene lost 8 bases, with 12 bases spanning the gap.

V usage is TRBV7-6 and J usage is TRBJ1-2, with D hard to call. Germline-derived CDR1 and CDR2 are SGHVS and FNYEAQ. V was pared by 6 bases and J by 8 bases, with 16 bases between. The CDR3 contains 13 residues. Here the CDR3 reads CASSYRAEEGYTF. The DNA for the CDR3 is TGTGCCAGCAGTTATAGGGCGGAGGAGGGCTACACCTTC.

The J gene is TRBJ2-3, the V gene TRBV6-1; D is ambiguous. This CDR3 has 12 residues. V was pared by 10 bases and J by 0 bases, with 8 bases between. Germline CDR1 reads MNHNS; CDR2 reads SASEGT. The CDR3 DNA follows: TGTGCCACCCCTAAAAGCACAGATACGCAGTATTTT. It specifies CATPKSTDTQYF.

Comment on this clone: Relative to the germline gene, one junction end is altered; a read error may explain this. The J gene is TRBJ2-7, the V gene TRBV7-7; weak D call: TRBD2 (5 bases). Germline V CDR1 and CDR2: SSHAT, FNYEAQ (reference sequence). CDR3 length: 14 residues. In DNA, the CDR3 is TGTGCTAGCAGCTTAGCTGAGGGAAGCTACGAGCAGTACTTC. Protein sequence: CASSLAEGSYEQYF.

The chain employs TRBV5-1 and TRBJ1-3, with unresolved D. CDR1 and CDR2 from the germline V gene are SGHRS and YFSETQ. V lost 0 bases and J 3 bases, leaving 10 bases between the germline ends. The CDR3 length is 15 residues. Written as DNA, the CDR3 is TGCGCCAGCAGCTTGGATAGCCTCCTTGGAAACACCATATATTTT. Translating it yields CASSLDSLLGNTIYF.

The CDR3 here is CASSVGTGGNTEAFF. In DNA, the CDR3 is TGTGCCAGCAGCGTAGGGACAGGCGGGAACACTGAAGCTTTCTTT. The rearrangement joins TRBV7-2 to TRBJ1-1; 8 positions agree with TRBD1. Trimming cost V 5 bases and J 1 base; bases outside gene matches: 6. CDR1 is SGHTA, CDR2 FQGNSA, per germline. The CDR3 totals 15 residues.

A few counts support this clone. The chain couples TRBV5-6 to TRBJ1-6, with 7 bases lining up with TRBD1. V trimming: 1 base; J trimming: 7 bases; junction bases outside the gene matches: 5. Germline values: CDR1 SGHDT, CDR2 YYEEEE. This CDR3 spans 15 amino acids. Here the CDR3 reads CASSLLGQQNSPLHF. CDR3 nucleotide sequence: TGTGCCAGCAGCTTGTTGGGACAGCAGAATTCACCCCTCCACTTT.

The rearrangement joins TRBV28 to TRBJ2-3, with a tentative D call TRBD1 (5 bases). The CDR3 is made up of 17 amino acids. The germline V gene has CDR1 MDHEN and CDR2 SYDVKM. Trimming took off 5 bases at V and 3 bases at J, with 21 bases between the two ends. CDR3 region: CASSNMLVGVVTDTQYF. The DNA of the CDR3 is TGTGCCAGCAGTAACATGCTCGTAGGGGTGGTGACAGATACGCAGTATTTT.

The gene calls are TRBV6-1 and TRBJ2-4, with D perhaps matching TRBD1 (6 bases). Germline lookup yields CDR1 MNHNS and CDR2 SASEGT. Trimming left V 6 bases short and J 4 bases short, with 10 bases between. This CDR3 is built from 13 residues. The CDR3 DNA reads TGTGCCAGCAGGGCTCAGGGGAAAAACATTCAGTACTTC. Translating it yields CASRAQGKNIQYF.

The V and J genes are TRBV5-1 and TRBJ1-5, with D possibly matching TRBD1 (5 bases). Germline V gene lookup returns CDR1 SGHRS and CDR2 YFSETQ. The CDR3 loop spans 15 amino acids. Trimming removed 0 bases at V and 7 bases at J, with 14 bases between. The CDR3 sequence is CASSLGGGRYQPQHF. CDR3 in DNA: TGCGCCAGCAGCTTGGGGGGGGGAAGGTACCAGCCCCAGCATTTT. The full variable domain, with the rest looked up from reference TRBV5-1 and TRBJ1-5, is KAGVTQTPRYLIKTRGQQVTLSCSPISGHRSVSWYQQTPGQGLQFLFEYFSETQRNKGNFPGRFSGRQFSNSRSEMNVSTLELGDSALYLCASSLGGGRYQPQHFGDGTRLSIL.

The V call is TRBV5-1, the J call TRBJ1-1, with D possibly being TRBD1 (5 bases). Trimming left V 1 base short and J 5 bases short, with 12 bases between. In germline, CDR1 is SGHRS, CDR2 YFSETQ. This CDR3 has 14 residues. The CDR3 bases are TGCGCCAGCAGCTTGTTGGGGGGGAATACTGAAGCTTTCTTT. This translates into CASSLLGGNTEAFF.

The gene calls are TRBV28 and TRBJ1-4, with TRBD1 matching over 7 bases. The CDR3 has 15 residues. Germline CDR1 reads MDHEN; CDR2 reads SYDVKM. Trimming cost V 4 bases and J 5 bases; bases outside gene matches: 7. CDR3 in amino acids: CASSSGAGGNEKLFF. For the CDR3, the DNA is TGTGCCAGCAGTTCGGGGGCAGGGGGGAATGAAAAACTGTTTTTT.

This clone came up once. The rearrangement joins TRBV4-1 to TRBJ1-2; 8 positions match TRBD1. Germline-derived CDR1 and CDR2 are MGHRA and YSYEKL. CDR3 length: 16 residues. V shed 1 base, J shed 2 bases, and the junction held 6 bases outside the gene matches. The DNA for the CDR3 is TGCGCCAGCAGCCAAGTTACAGGGGGGGGAAACTATGGCTACACCTTC. Its translation is CASSQVTGGGNYGYTF.

The chain joins TRBV5-4 to TRBJ1-1; D might be TRBD1 (5 bases). The germline V gene has CDR1 SGHNT and CDR2 YYREEE (reference sequence). Trimming removed 3 bases at V and 4 bases at J, with 16 bases between. This CDR3 is 15 amino acids long. The CDR3 DNA follows: TGTGCCAGCAGCTATTATAAGGGGTCGGGCACTGAAGCTTTCTTT. Translated: CASSYYKGSGTEAFF.

The rearrangement uses TRBV15 and TRBJ2-7; D possibly corresponds to TRBD1 (6 bases). This CDR3 spans 15 amino acids. Per the germline V gene, CDR1 is LNHNV and CDR2 is YYDKDF (reference sequence). Trimming removed 1 base from V and 6 bases from J, with 16 bases in between. The DNA for the CDR3 is TGTGCCACCAGCAGAGGGGCCGACAGGCCGGTCGAGCAGTACTTC. As protein: CATSRGADRPVEQYF.

The genes are TRBV27 and TRBJ2-7; 10 bases are shared with TRBD1. Trimming cost V 5 bases and J 2 bases; bases outside gene matches: 3. Germline V lookup: CDR1 MNHEY, CDR2 SMNVEV (reference sequence). The CDR3 loop spans 14 amino acids. This chain's CDR3 is CASSPGQGAYEQYF. CDR3 nucleotide sequence: TGTGCCAGCAGTCCCGGACAGGGGGCCTACGAGCAGTACTTC.

J is TRBJ1-4 and V is TRBV29-1; a weak D match, TRBD1 (5 bases). Trimming left V 4 bases short and J 1 base short, with 10 bases between. The CDR3 has 14 amino acids. Per germline, CDR1 SQVTM and CDR2 ANQGSEA. This CDR3 is CSVAGDRTNEKLFF. The CDR3 DNA reads TGCAGCGTTGCGGGCGACAGAACTAATGAAAAACTGTTTTTT.

V usage is TRBV30 and J usage is TRBJ1-2; tentatively, D is TRBD1 (6 bases). The length of the CDR3 is 13 residues. With 0 bases removed from V and 8 bases from J, the gap between germline ends came to 13 bases. CDR1 and CDR2 (germline): GTSNPN, SVGIG (reference sequence). CDR3 loop: CAWSVLQGRGYTF. Here the CDR3 DNA reads TGTGCCTGGAGTGTTCTACAGGGTAGGGGCTACACCTTC.

The chain carries TRBV7-2 and TRBJ2-7, with 12 bases that match TRBD2. The V segment lost 3 bases and the J segment 2 bases; nucleotides outside the gene matches: 5. The CDR3 spans 16 residues. The germline V gene has CDR1 SGHTA and CDR2 FQGNSA. The CDR3 sequence: CASSFSSGGAAYEQYF. CDR3 DNA sequence: TGTGCCAGCAGCTTCTCTAGCGGGGGGGCGGCCTACGAGCAGTACTTC.

V and J are TRBV14 and TRBJ1-1; 8 bases agree with TRBD1. This CDR3 contains 20 residues. Germline CDR1 and CDR2: SGHDN and FVKESK. V lost 1 base and J lost 1; bases outside the gene matches: 17. CDR3 sequence: CASSQGRRTGLEMANTEAFF. The CDR3 nucleotides read TGTGCCAGCAGCCAAGGTAGGAGGACAGGGTTAGAAATGGCGAACACTGAAGCTTTCTTT.

This clone was seen more than once but under ten times. This chain joins TRBV7-3 and TRBJ2-1; TRBD2 agrees at 10 bases. The CDR3 extends over 15 amino acids. Per germline, CDR1 SGHTA and CDR2 FQGTGA. V was pared by 5 bases and J by 9 bases, with 10 bases of the junction left unmatched. CDR3 sequence reads: CASSNSGGLPSEQFF. The CDR3 bases are TGTGCCAGCAGCAATAGCGGGGGGCTACCGTCTGAGCAGTTCTTC.

In this sample, this clone turned up once. This rearrangement joins TRBV9 to TRBJ1-3, with D perhaps TRBD1 (6 bases). Trimming left V 4 bases short and J 0 bases short, with 17 bases between. CDR1 SGDLS and CDR2 YYNGEE come from the germline V gene. There are 17 residues in the CDR3. CDR3 loop: CASSPGEGAFSGNTIYF. DNA of the CDR3: TGTGCCAGCAGCCCAGGGGAAGGGGCCTTCTCTGGAAACACCATATATTTT.